This TCR beta chain was obtained from a study of technical replicates of blood from a few donors. Regarding this clone: This sample includes further DNA sequences coding for the same CDR3.

The repertoire was sequenced with immunoSEQ multiplex PCR; TCRdb's copy has only in-frame clones and lacks some. In the table there are 60,000 to 85,000 clones, roughly 94% of which are singletons. CDR3 length equals 15 residues. Germline loops: CDR1 LNHDA, CDR2 SQIVND (reference sequence). The V and J ends lost 2 bases and 0 bases respectively, with 9 bases between them. The TCR was taken from a human donor in good health. The chain joins TRBV19 to TRBJ2-3; D is undetermined. The specimen sequenced was T cells isolated from PBMCs. For the CDR3, the DNA is TGTGCCAGTAGTATAAGAGACTCTAGCACAGATACGCAGTATTTT. Its translation is CASSIRDSSTDTQYF.